Shown below are 21 T cell receptor beta chains from a single sample sequenced in a study of cytomegalovirus exposure and HLA in healthy donors. PCR involved 60 Vbeta and 13 Jbeta primers. The repertoire was sequenced with immunoSEQ multiplex PCR; TCRdb's copy has only in-frame clones and lacks some. The sample carries over 150,000 clones, about 68% recorded once. Sequenced input: PBMCs. These receptors were collected from a man aged 18-30 years in good health and CMV-seronegative.

This sequence joins TRBV19 and TRBJ2-3; TRBD1 matches 8 bases. The CDR3 contains 15 residues. The germline CDR1 and CDR2 sequences are LNHDA and SQIVND (reference sequence). After removal of 5 bases from V and 8 bases from J, the junction contained 12 bases not matched to a gene. DNA for the CDR3: TGTGCCAGTAGTGGCCTGACAGGGGAGGAGGGTACGCAGTATTTT. Its protein product is CASSGLTGEEGTQYF.

V usage is TRBV27 and J usage is TRBJ2-7; no reliable D call. Trimming took 10 bases from V and 2 from J, leaving 9 bases between them. The CDR3 is 11 residues long. Germline V gene lookup returns CDR1 MNHEY and CDR2 SMNVEV (reference sequence). The CDR3 nucleotides are TGTGCCACCAAGCCCCCCTACGAGCAGTACTTC. This translates into CATKPPYEQYF.

This chain uses TRBV18 with TRBJ2-7, with 9 bases fitting TRBD2. This CDR3 is built from 13 residues. V lost 3 bases and J lost 5; bases outside the gene matches: 2. Germline lookup yields CDR1 KGHSH and CDR2 LQKENI. The CDR3 nucleotides read TGTGCCAGCTCACCGGGACTAGCAAACGAGCAGTACTTC. Its protein product is CASSPGLANEQYF.

This clone was detected a few times. The CDR3 coding sequence is TGCGCCAGCAGCCAAGTGGAGACTAGCGGAGATGAGCAGTTCTTC. Translating gives CASSQVETSGDEQFF. The chain is built from TRBV4-3 and TRBJ2-1, with 9 nucleotides matching TRBD2. The length of the CDR3 is 15 residues. The junction had 6 bases not matched to a gene; V was cut back by 1 base and J by 8 bases. CDR1 LGHNA and CDR2 YSLEER come from the germline V gene.

The chain's CDR3 is CAISESTRTGNYGYTF. The CDR3 DNA follows: TGTGCCATCAGTGAGTCCACCCGGACAGGGAACTATGGCTACACCTTC. The chain has TRBV10-3 and TRBJ1-2; TRBD1 matches 8 bases. Trimming cost V 0 bases and J 2 bases; bases outside gene matches: 5. The CDR3 sequence is 16 residues long. Germline CDR1 ENHRY, CDR2 SYGVKD.

This chain connects TRBV5-8 to TRBJ2-7; 9 nucleotides match TRBD1. This CDR3 contains 18 residues. The junction had 14 bases not matched to a gene; V was cut back by 3 bases and J by 1 base. Germline assignment: CDR1 SGHTS and CDR2 YDEGEE. DNA for the CDR3: TGTGCCAGCAGCTCTTTCGTCTTTGTGACAGGGGGTTCCTACGAGCAGTACTTC. Protein product: CASSSFVFVTGGSYEQYF.

The chain's CDR3 is CASSKQQQNTEAFF. DNA of the CDR3: TGTGCCAGCTCAAAGCAACAGCAGAACACTGAAGCTTTCTTT. The rearrangement uses TRBV18 and TRBJ1-1; D unresolved. The CDR3 extends over 14 amino acids. V lost 5 bases and J 1 base, leaving 11 bases between the germline ends. Germline loops: CDR1 KGHSH, CDR2 LQKENI.

V and J are TRBV9 and TRBJ2-3, with 7 bases that match TRBD2. The J segment lost 6 bases and the V segment lost 4 bases, leaving 8 bases of the junction unmatched. The CDR3 extends over 14 amino acids. The V gene's germline CDR1 is SGDLS and CDR2 YYNGEE. Written as DNA, the CDR3 is TGTGCCAGCAGCTCCGGGGAGGGAGTGGATACGCAGTATTTT. This codes for CASSSGEGVDTQYF.

The chain combines TRBV14 with TRBJ2-3; D not resolved. The CDR3 covers 16 residues. Trimming cost V 1 base and J 3 bases, with 14 bases left between them. Germline V gene data show CDR1 as SGHDN and CDR2 as FVKESK. As DNA, the CDR3 is TGTGCCAGCAGCCAAGGGGTACTGGGCCTTACAGATACGCAGTATTTT. Translated: CASSQGVLGLTDTQYF.

This clone was seen a handful of times. The rearrangement joins TRBV6-6 to TRBJ2-2; D not certain. The CDR3 is 13 residues long. Germline CDR1 MNHNY, CDR2 SVGAGI (reference sequence). Trimming shortened V by 5 bases and J by 1 base, and 5 bases separated the two germline ends. The CDR3 spells CASSPENTGELFF. CDR3 nucleotide sequence: TGTGCCAGCAGTCCAGAGAACACCGGGGAGCTGTTTTTT.

This clone is a singleton in its sample. The gene calls are TRBV7-2 and TRBJ2-5; no firm D call. This CDR3 is built from 15 residues. Germline V gives CDR1 SGHTA, CDR2 FQGNSA. The V gene lost 2 bases and the J gene lost 5 bases, with 15 bases spanning the gap. CDR3 sequence: CASSLSVVTSETQYF. The CDR3 DNA reads TGTGCCAGCAGCTTAAGTGTTGTCACGAGTGAGACCCAGTACTTC. The full variable domain, its missing parts supplied by reference TRBV7-2 and TRBJ2-5, is GAGVSQSPSNKVTEKGKDVELRCDPISGHTALYWYRQSLGQGLEFLIYFQGNSAPDKSGLPSDRFSAERTGGSVSTLTIQRTQQEDSAVYLCASSLSVVTSETQYFGPGTRLLVL.

The rearrangement uses TRBV7-2 and TRBJ2-7, with 10 bases aligning to TRBD1. The CDR3 sequence is 14 residues long. Trimming took 3 bases from V and 4 from J; bases not matched to a gene: 3. Looked up from germline, CDR1 is SGHTA and CDR2 is FQGNSA. Written as DNA, the CDR3 is TGTGCCAGCAGCTTCGGACAGGGGGATTACGAGCAGTACTTC. This sequence encodes CASSFGQGDYEQYF.

The V gene is TRBV18, the J gene TRBJ1-1; D gene uncertain. Between the trimmed V and J ends, which lost 3 bases and 0 bases, there was a span of 5 bases. Germline CDR1 and CDR2: KGHSH and LQKENI. The CDR3 runs to 13 residues. The CDR3, as DNA: TGTGCCAGCTCACCGCCGGTGAACACTGAAGCTTTCTTT. Its translation: CASSPPVNTEAFF.

The V and J genes are TRBV6-1 and TRBJ2-1; D is possibly TRBD2 (6 bases). Trimming left V 6 bases short and J 4 bases short, with 13 bases between. Germline assignment: CDR1 MNHNS and CDR2 SASEGT. The CDR3 spans 14 residues. The CDR3 region has the DNA TGTGCCAGCAGACTACTTAGCGGTTACAATGAGCAGTTCTTC. Its translation: CASRLLSGYNEQFF.

The chain recombines TRBV4-1 with TRBJ2-5; 11 bases agree with TRBD2. Per the germline V gene, CDR1 is MGHRA and CDR2 is YSYEKL. This CDR3 is 17 amino acids long. J was trimmed by 12 bases and V by 3 bases; bases with no gene match: 18. The CDR3 coding sequence is TGCGCCAGCAGCCACCGGGACACCCTACTAGCGGGAGCCCATAAGTACTTC. Translation gives CASSHRDTLLAGAHKYF.

This chain connects TRBV10-3 to TRBJ1-2; D gene uncertain. The CDR3 consists of 15 residues. Trimming removed 4 bases at V and 0 bases at J, with 12 bases between. Germline V CDR1 and CDR2: ENHRY, SYGVKD. In nucleotides, the CDR3 is TGTGCCATCAGTGGAGCGTGGGGAGCTAACTATGGCTACACCTTC. This encodes CAISGAWGANYGYTF.

The V and J genes are TRBV13 and TRBJ2-3, with D perhaps matching TRBD2 (6 bases). From germline, CDR1 is PRHDT and CDR2 FYEKMQ (reference sequence). V dropped 3 bases and J dropped 0 bases, with 10 bases sitting between them. CDR3 length: 15 residues. The CDR3 bases are TGTGCCAGCAGCTTTTTCCGGGGGAGCACAGATACGCAGTATTTT. This translates into CASSFFRGSTDTQYF.

V and J are TRBV6-1 and TRBJ2-1; 9 bases line up with TRBD2. CDR1 and CDR2 from the germline V gene are MNHNS and SASEGT. J lost 8 bases, V lost 6 bases, and 5 bases had no gene match. The CDR3 contains 13 residues. The CDR3 DNA follows: TGTGCCAGCAGAGAGGCGGGAGGGGATGAGCAGTTCTTC. Translating gives CASREAGGDEQFF.

V is TRBV10-1 and J is TRBJ2-3; D call uncertain. The CDR3 runs to 13 residues. Germline CDR1 reads WNHNN; CDR2 reads SYGVQD (reference sequence). The V end lost 4 bases, the J end lost 2 bases, and 7 bases lay between the germline ends. The CDR3 sequence: CASSVSFTDTQYF. DNA of the CDR3: TGCGCCAGCAGTGTCTCGTTCACAGATACGCAGTATTTT.

CDR3 nucleotide sequence: TGCGCCAGCAGCTCTGGACTAGCGGGAGCTGAGCAGTTCTTC. Translation: CASSSGLAGAEQFF. This sequence joins TRBV5-1 and TRBJ2-1; TRBD2 agrees at 13 bases. The J segment lost 9 bases and the V segment lost 3 bases, leaving 3 bases of the junction unmatched. Per germline, CDR1 SGHRS and CDR2 YFSETQ. The CDR3 extends over 14 amino acids.

The genes are TRBV10-1 and TRBJ1-4; TRBD1 aligns across 8 bases. The CDR3 totals 14 residues. The V segment lost 6 bases and the J segment 8 bases; nucleotides outside the gene matches: 8. Germline CDR1 and CDR2: WNHNN and SYGVQD (reference sequence). Here the CDR3 reads CASRDPDRAEKLFF. CDR3 in DNA: TGCGCCAGCAGGGACCCGGACAGGGCCGAAAAACTGTTTTTT.